The rows below give T cell receptor beta chains drawn from one sample of a study of cytomegalovirus exposure and HLA in healthy donors. Generated by immunoSEQ multiplex PCR, the TCRdb table keeps only in-frame clones and is missing some. The top ten clones hold 1.5% to 2.5% of a sample with roughly 250,000 clones, roughly 81% of them seen once. What was sequenced was PBMCs. The receptors stem from a woman aged 40 to 55 in good health and CMV-seropositive. CDR3s include the opening cysteine and the closing phenylalanine or tryptophan. D genes are given only for firm matches. Only part of the rows carry a size: once, few, many, or a class if the clone is expanded.

v_gene: TRBV29-1; j_gene: TRBJ2-1; abundance: .; d_gene: TRBD1; CDR3aa: CSSKGASSYNEQFF; CDR3nt: TGCAGCTCTAAGGGGGCTAGCTCCTACAATGAGCAGTTCTTC
v_gene: TRBV4-3; j_gene: TRBJ1-1; abundance: .; d_gene: .; CDR3aa: CASSQENMNTEAFF; CDR3nt: TGCGCCAGCAGCCAAGAAAACATGAACACTGAAGCTTTCTTT
v_gene: TRBV7-9; j_gene: TRBJ2-3; abundance: .; d_gene: .; CDR3aa: CASSLAGAADTQYF; CDR3nt: TGTGCCAGCAGCTTAGCGGGAGCGGCAGATACGCAGTATTTT
v_gene: TRBV7-6; j_gene: TRBJ2-7; abundance: .; d_gene: TRBD1; CDR3aa: CASSPEGDRGEQYF; CDR3nt: TGTGCCAGCAGCCCAGAGGGGGACAGGGGCGAGCAGTACTTC
v_gene: TRBV5-1; j_gene: TRBJ2-2; abundance: .; d_gene: TRBD2; CDR3aa: CASSPGLAGGRNTGELFF; CDR3nt: TGCGCCAGCAGCCCGGGACTAGCGGGAGGCCGGAACACCGGGGAGCTGTTTTTT
v_gene: TRBV28; j_gene: TRBJ1-1; abundance: .; d_gene: .; CDR3aa: CASNGQNQRNTEAFF; CDR3nt: TGTGCCAGCAACGGACAGAATCAAAGGAACACTGAAGCTTTCTTT
v_gene: TRBV10-3; j_gene: TRBJ1-1; abundance: .; d_gene: .; CDR3aa: CATLNRTEAFF; CDR3nt: TGTGCCACCCTGAACCGGACTGAAGCTTTCTTT
v_gene: TRBV7-2; j_gene: TRBJ2-3; abundance: .; d_gene: TRBD1; CDR3aa: CASSLAGQKSGTDTQYF; CDR3nt: TGTGCCAGCAGCTTAGCGGGACAGAAGAGCGGCACAGATACGCAGTATTTT
v_gene: TRBV19; j_gene: TRBJ1-5; abundance: .; d_gene: .; CDR3aa: CASSIGRGGDQPQHF; CDR3nt: TGTGCCAGTAGTATAGGCAGGGGAGGGGATCAGCCCCAGCATTTT
v_gene: TRBV30; j_gene: TRBJ1-5; abundance: .; d_gene: TRBD1; CDR3aa: CAWSDRGGQPQHF; CDR3nt: TGTGCCTGGAGTGACAGGGGGGGTCAGCCCCAGCATTTT
v_gene: TRBV30; j_gene: TRBJ1-5; abundance: .; d_gene: .; CDR3aa: CAWSAMGGWEQPQHF; CDR3nt: TGTGCCTGGAGTGCGATGGGGGGGTGGGAACAGCCCCAGCATTTT
v_gene: TRBV5-4; j_gene: TRBJ2-1; abundance: .; d_gene: TRBD2; CDR3aa: CASSLASGSWLGYNEQFF; CDR3nt: TGTGCCAGCAGCTTGGCCAGCGGGAGTTGGTTAGGGTACAATGAGCAGTTCTTC
v_gene: TRBV9; j_gene: TRBJ2-3; abundance: once; d_gene: .; CDR3aa: CASSVAGTGGGDTQYF; CDR3nt: TGTGCCAGCAGCGTAGCAGGGACAGGCGGGGGAGATACGCAGTATTTT
v_gene: TRBV6-6; j_gene: TRBJ2-3; abundance: few; d_gene: TRBD1; CDR3aa: CASSRQGRTDTQYF; CDR3nt: TGTGCCAGCAGTCGACAGGGGAGGACAGATACGCAGTATTTT
v_gene: TRBV6-4; j_gene: TRBJ2-1; abundance: .; d_gene: TRBD1; CDR3aa: CASRQGSGTNEQFF; CDR3nt: TGTGCCAGCCGACAGGGGAGTGGGACGAATGAGCAGTTCTTC
v_gene: TRBV6-1; j_gene: TRBJ2-4; abundance: .; d_gene: .; CDR3aa: CASSELAIQYF; CDR3nt: TGTGCCAGCAGTGAATTGGCCATTCAGTACTTC
v_gene: TRBV29-1; j_gene: TRBJ2-1; abundance: .; d_gene: .; CDR3aa: CSVEVAGRKGDNEQFF; CDR3nt: TGCAGCGTTGAAGTCGCAGGTCGAAAAGGGGACAATGAGCAGTTCTTC
v_gene: TRBV5-1; j_gene: TRBJ1-1; abundance: few; d_gene: .; CDR3aa: CASSKTGYGNTEAFF; CDR3nt: TGCGCCAGCAGCAAAACAGGTTACGGGAACACTGAAGCTTTCTTT
v_gene: TRBV4-2; j_gene: TRBJ2-1; abundance: .; d_gene: .; CDR3aa: CASSQNPSGHYNEQFF; CDR3nt: TGTGCCAGCAGCCAAAATCCCAGCGGCCACTACAATGAGCAGTTCTTC
v_gene: TRBV10-3; j_gene: TRBJ2-7; abundance: .; d_gene: .; CDR3aa: CATRLQGPYYEQYF; CDR3nt: TGTGCCACCAGACTTCAGGGGCCCTACTACGAGCAGTACTTC
v_gene: TRBV27; j_gene: TRBJ2-7; abundance: once; d_gene: .; CDR3aa: CASERTGFGEQYF; CDR3nt: TGTGCCAGCGAACGAACAGGGTTCGGCGAGCAGTACTTC
v_gene: TRBV14; j_gene: TRBJ2-5; abundance: .; d_gene: .; CDR3aa: CASSPAERVYQETQYF; CDR3nt: TGTGCCAGCAGCCCGGCAGAGAGGGTGTACCAAGAGACCCAGTACTTC
v_gene: TRBV7-2; j_gene: TRBJ2-1; abundance: .; d_gene: .; CDR3aa: CASSLGLAAEQFF; CDR3nt: TGTGCCAGCAGCTTGGGTCTAGCAGCTGAGCAGTTCTTC
v_gene: TRBV5-4; j_gene: TRBJ1-5; abundance: .; d_gene: TRBD1; CDR3aa: CASSSTGGVESNQPQHF; CDR3nt: TGTGCCAGCAGCTCAACAGGGGGCGTGGAAAGCAATCAGCCCCAGCATTTT
v_gene: TRBV5-1; j_gene: TRBJ1-2; abundance: .; d_gene: .; CDR3aa: CASSLDGGGAQGYTF; CDR3nt: TGCGCCAGCAGCTTGGATGGGGGGGGCGCGCAGGGCTACACCTTC
v_gene: TRBV28; j_gene: TRBJ2-2; abundance: .; d_gene: TRBD2; CDR3aa: CASSSPRTSGVGELFF; CDR3nt: TGTGCCAGCAGTTCCCCCCGGACTAGCGGGGTCGGGGAGCTGTTTTTT
v_gene: TRBV18; j_gene: TRBJ2-7; abundance: .; d_gene: .; CDR3aa: CASSPPTGNSYEQYF; CDR3nt: TGTGCCAGCTCACCCCCGACAGGAAACTCCTACGAGCAGTACTTC
v_gene: TRBV29-1; j_gene: TRBJ2-1; abundance: .; d_gene: TRBD2; CDR3aa: CSVNSRGLADYNEQFF; CDR3nt: TGCAGCGTTAACTCGAGGGGACTAGCAGATTACAATGAGCAGTTCTTC
v_gene: TRBV30; j_gene: TRBJ1-5; abundance: .; d_gene: .; CDR3aa: CAWSQGEYSNQPQHF; CDR3nt: TGTGCCTGGAGCCAGGGCGAGTATAGCAATCAGCCCCAGCATTTT
v_gene: TRBV27; j_gene: TRBJ2-7; abundance: .; d_gene: TRBD1; CDR3aa: CASSYGQGYEQYF; CDR3nt: TGTGCCAGCAGTTACGGACAGGGCTACGAGCAGTACTTC
v_gene: TRBV21-1; j_gene: TRBJ1-5; abundance: .; d_gene: .; CDR3aa: CASSKATGKGNQPQHF; CDR3nt: TGTGCCAGCAGCAAAGCCACAGGGAAGGGCAATCAGCCCCAGCATTTT
v_gene: TRBV18; j_gene: TRBJ2-1; abundance: .; d_gene: TRBD2; CDR3aa: CASSPTSGVYNEQFF; CDR3nt: TGTGCCAGCTCACCGACTAGCGGGGTGTACAATGAGCAGTTCTTC
v_gene: TRBV7-3; j_gene: TRBJ1-1; abundance: .; d_gene: TRBD1; CDR3aa: CASSPGQGITEAFF; CDR3nt: TGTGCCAGCAGCCCGGGACAGGGGATCACTGAAGCTTTCTTT
v_gene: TRBV4-3; j_gene: TRBJ2-7; abundance: .; d_gene: .; CDR3aa: CASSQGDSGAYEQYF; CDR3nt: TGCGCCAGCAGCCAAGGAGATTCGGGGGCCTACGAGCAGTACTTC
v_gene: TRBV7-9; j_gene: TRBJ1-1; abundance: .; d_gene: .; CDR3aa: CASSLKGKTEAFF; CDR3nt: TGTGCCAGCAGCTTAAAGGGGAAAACTGAAGCTTTCTTT
v_gene: TRBV11-2; j_gene: TRBJ1-2; abundance: few; d_gene: .; CDR3aa: CASSQRGGYTF; CDR3nt: TGTGCCAGCAGCCAAAGGGGAGGCTACACCTTC
v_gene: TRBV9; j_gene: TRBJ1-2; abundance: .; d_gene: TRBD1; CDR3aa: CASSANRGRLDGYTF; CDR3nt: TGTGCCAGCAGCGCTAACAGGGGGCGCCTAGATGGCTACACCTTC
v_gene: TRBV11-3; j_gene: TRBJ2-5; abundance: .; d_gene: TRBD2; CDR3aa: CASSPGLAGGTGETQYF; CDR3nt: TGTGCCAGCAGCCCTGGACTAGCGGGAGGAACCGGGGAGACCCAGTACTTC
v_gene: TRBV6-6; j_gene: TRBJ1-5; abundance: .; d_gene: .; CDR3aa: CAAGDQPQHF; CDR3nt: TGTGCCGCCGGGGATCAGCCCCAGCATTTT
v_gene: TRBV6-6; j_gene: TRBJ2-3; abundance: .; d_gene: TRBD2; CDR3aa: CASSYLLQGGVTQYF; CDR3nt: TGTGCCAGCAGTTACCTCCTTCAGGGAGGGGTTACGCAGTATTTT
v_gene: TRBV11-3; j_gene: TRBJ1-1; abundance: .; d_gene: .; CDR3aa: CASNLVGGTEAFF; CDR3nt: TGTGCCAGCAACCTAGTGGGGGGAACTGAAGCTTTCTTT
v_gene: TRBV5-6; j_gene: TRBJ1-5; abundance: .; d_gene: .; CDR3aa: CASSLGSGINQPQHF; CDR3nt: TGTGCCAGCAGCTTGGGATCCGGGATCAATCAGCCCCAGCATTTT